The sequence of this T cell receptor (beta chain) was determined in a study of OX40 agonist ivuxolimab in advanced cancers. Study as a whole: The study gave patients intravenous ivuxolimab at 0.01 to 10 mg/kg every 2 weeks. It was permissible to have had prior anti-PD-1, anti-PD-L1 or anti-CTLA-4 therapy, and over 35% had some. Partial responses occurred in Three dose-escalation patients, one with hepatocellular carcinoma and two with cutaneous melanoma.

In regard to this clone: As yet, its antigen is unknown.

Study findings and constraints: On average, CD8+ T cells had more expanded clones than CD4+.

Assay used: immunoSEQ multiplex PCR; TCRdb lists only in-frame clones, some missing. The repertoire holds tens of thousands of clones, with less than 85% as singletons. The ends were cut back, 3 bases at V and 8 bases at J, with 13 bases in the middle. The germline V gene encodes CDR1 MNHNS and CDR2 SASEGT. This CDR3 contains 13 residues. This clonotype originated in an adult with an advanced solid tumor such as melanoma, head and neck, liver or kidney cancer. Here the sequenced sample was CD4+ or CD8+ T cells sorted from blood, taken in a trial of the OX40 agonist ivuxolimab. The chain links TRBV6-1 to TRBJ1-2; tentatively, D is TRBD1 (6 bases). The CDR3 DNA sequence: TGTGCCAGCAGTGACACAGGGAGGGGCGGCTACACCTTC. This gives the protein CASSDTGRGGYTF.